This TCR beta chain was documented in a study of glioma-infiltrating T cells after dendritic cell vaccination. Overall study: Between about 2002 and 2012, patients got autologous tumor lysate-pulsed dendritic cell vaccines. Patients received three intradermal dendritic cell vaccine injections at biweekly intervals. Study results and limitations: Patients with more pretreatment TILs had longer time to progression and survival.

The length of the CDR3 is 13 residues. Trimming left V 8 bases short and J 5 bases short, with 16 bases between. Germline lookup yields CDR1 PRHDT and CDR2 FYEKMQ (reference sequence). Turning to this clone: Its matching antigen is unknown.

The time point here: after dendritic cell vaccination, including at tumor progression/relapse. Patients had residual fresh-frozen tumor tissue and more than two years of survival data. Sequenced by immunoSEQ multiplex PCR; TCRdb stores in-frame clones only, minus some. This table has fewer than 30,000 clones, roughly 90% appearing once. The chain carries TRBV13 and TRBJ2-7, with D perhaps TRBD1 (5 bases). This receptor was taken from a human donor with glioblastoma. The material sequenced was blood, taken after dendritic cell vaccination. CDR3 DNA sequence: TGTGCCAGCCGAACCACAGGATTGAACGAGCAGTACTTC. It encodes CASRTTGLNEQYF. The whole variable domain, remainder taken from reference TRBV13 and TRBJ2-7, is AAGVIQSPRHLIKEKRETATLKCYPIPRHDTVYWYQQGPGQDPQFLISFYEKMQSDKGSIPDRFSAQQFSDYHSELNMSSLELGDSALYFCASRTTGLNEQYFGPGTRLTVT.